This T cell receptor (beta chain) was identified in a study of T cell responses to AZD1222 COVID-19 vaccine. Study-wide findings and caveats: Regions 160-218 and 743-854 held dominance among vaccine-associated CD4 TCRs, which spanned spike. Baseline serostatus was positive in only a handful of AZD1222 recipients. Donors were chiefly white British, with a greater number of females, and clonal diversity was perhaps underestimated.

Measured with immunoSEQ multiplex PCR; TCRdb has only the in-frame clones, and not every one. The sample shows about 98,000 clones, 84% of them seen only once. The V end was cut by 6 bases, the J end by 1 base, with 12 bases between. CDR1 is SEHNR and CDR2 is FQNEAQ in the germline V gene (reference sequence). This CDR3 spans 14 amino acids. Comments on this clone: Its cognate antigen is unknown.

The V gene is TRBV7-9, the J gene TRBJ2-5, with D possibly being TRBD2 (5 bases). This receptor was obtained from an adult in good health. The material was peripheral blood, obtained on day 0 of AZD1222 vaccination. Written as DNA, the CDR3 is TGTGCCAGCAGTAGGGAGAGCCGCCAAGAGACCCAGTACTTC. Translation: CASSRESRQETQYF.